A single sample gave rise to the 10 T cell receptor beta chains below, sequenced in a study of shared clonotypes between healthy human individuals (TCRdb year 2020). Library creation used the immunoSEQ multiplex PCR assay. TCRdb obtained this table from immuneACCESS and retained in-frame rearrangements with V and J assigned. These tables miss some clones; where compared with another copy, unresolved V genes account for less than half of the shortfall, and the remainder is unexplained. This sample lists roughly 2.6 million clones; approximately 94% were detected once. 0.11% to 0.15% of the sample belongs to the ten largest clones. The specimen sequenced was naive CD4+ T cells sorted from blood. Interpreted using the paper, the cell subset or site label stands for: CD45RA+ positively selected. The receptors originated from a man aged 18 to 29 in good health.

This rearrangement joins TRBV6-1 to TRBJ1-6, with no clear D. Trimming removed 7 bases at V and 2 bases at J, with 6 bases between. Germline lookup yields CDR1 MNHNS and CDR2 SASEGT. This CDR3 spans 13 amino acids. The CDR3 loop is CASNIPYNSPLHF. CDR3 nucleotides: TGTGCCAGCAATATACCCTATAATTCACCCCTCCACTTT.

The chain has TRBV27 and TRBJ1-1; no firm D call. This CDR3 comprises 13 residues. V lost 4 bases, J lost 1 base, and 7 bases lay in between. CDR1 MNHEY and CDR2 SMNVEV come from the germline V gene (reference sequence). This CDR3 is CASSSLSNTEAFF. DNA of the CDR3: TGTGCCAGCAGTTCCCTATCGAACACTGAAGCTTTCTTT.

The gene calls are TRBV6-6 and TRBJ1-5; 7 bases fit TRBD1. V lost 9 bases and J lost 6; bases outside the gene matches: 5. The CDR3 has 12 residues. Germline CDR1 is MNHNY and CDR2 is SVGAGI (reference sequence). CDR3 sequence: CASRTGPQPQHF. In nucleotides, the CDR3 is TGTGCCAGTAGGACAGGTCCTCAGCCCCAGCATTTT.

The V call is TRBV11-2, the J call TRBJ1-2; tentatively, D is TRBD1 (6 bases). Germline V gives CDR1 SGHAT, CDR2 FQNNGV. The length of the CDR3 is 15 residues. The germline V and J ends were trimmed by 4 bases and 7 bases, with 19 bases remaining between them. CDR3 nucleotides: TGTGCCAGCAGCTCTTTCGCGGGGGCTCAAATTGGCTACACCTTC. It specifies CASSSFAGAQIGYTF.

Details on this clone: The junction departs from the called germline gene at one end, perhaps through a read error. Other DNA variants within this sample encode the same CDR3. The V call is TRBV19, the J call TRBJ1-5; D possibly corresponds to TRBD1 (6 bases). Germline V CDR1 and CDR2: LNHDA, SQIVND (reference sequence). The CDR3 is 15 amino acids. The CDR3 DNA sequence: TGTGCCAGTAGACAGGGATACTTTAGCAATCAGCCTCAGCATTTT. Translation gives CASRQGYFSNQPQHF. Full variable domain (rest looked up from reference TRBV19 and TRBJ1-5): DGGITQSPKYLFRKEGQNVTLSCEQNLNHDAMYWYRQDPGQGLRLIYYSQIVNDFQKGDIAEGYSVSREKKESFPLTVTSAQKNPTAFYLCASRQGYFSNQPQHFGDGTRLSIL.

The chain couples TRBV5-1 to TRBJ2-7; 7 bases map to TRBD1. Trimming removed 4 bases from V and 4 bases from J; junction bases left unmatched: 11. In germline, CDR1 is SGHRS, CDR2 YFSETQ. The CDR3 runs to 15 residues. The chain's CDR3 is CASSEVPGTAYEQYF. CDR3 DNA: TGCGCCAGCAGCGAAGTCCCCGGGACAGCTTACGAGCAGTACTTC.

This rearrangement joins TRBV11-3 to TRBJ2-1; the match to TRBD1 covers 8 bases. The trim removed 0 bases at V and 8 bases at J, leaving 6 bases unmatched. CDR1 and CDR2 (germline): SGHNT, YENEEA. The CDR3 has 15 amino acids. DNA of the CDR3: TGTGCCAGCAGCTTAGAATACGGACAGGGTTATGAGCAGTTCTTC. It encodes CASSLEYGQGYEQFF. Together with reference TRBV11-3 and TRBJ2-1, the CDR3 gives the full variable domain: EAGVVQSPRYKIIEKKQPVAFWCNPISGHNTLYWYLQNLGQGPELLIRYENEEAVDDSQLPKDRFSAERLKGVDSTLKIQPAELGDSAVYLCASSLEYGQGYEQFFGPGTRLTVL.

The J gene is TRBJ1-2, the V gene TRBV6-1; D is unclear. The germline V gene has CDR1 MNHNS and CDR2 SASEGT. The CDR3 runs 13 residues. The V and J ends lost 8 bases and 8 bases respectively, with 18 bases between them. The CDR3 protein is CASFRSGSEGYTF. The CDR3 coding sequence is TGTGCCAGCTTCCGATCGGGGTCTGAAGGCTACACCTTC.

The chain has TRBV2 and TRBJ2-3, with a weak D call TRBD2 (7 bases). This CDR3 is built from 15 residues. Trimming took 7 bases from V and 4 from J, leaving 18 bases between them. Looked up from germline, CDR1 is SNHLY and CDR2 is FYNNEI. CDR3 residues: CASTGQRGLADTQYF. The CDR3 DNA reads TGTGCCAGCACAGGACAGCGGGGTCTAGCAGATACGCAGTATTTT.

The rearrangement joins TRBV5-1 to TRBJ2-3, with D uncertain. Germline values: CDR1 SGHRS, CDR2 YFSETQ. V was clipped by 0 bases and J by 6 bases, with 11 bases between them. The CDR3 contains 14 residues. CDR3 sequence reads: CASSLESTRDTQYF. CDR3 bases: TGCGCCAGCAGCTTGGAGTCCACAAGGGATACGCAGTATTTT.